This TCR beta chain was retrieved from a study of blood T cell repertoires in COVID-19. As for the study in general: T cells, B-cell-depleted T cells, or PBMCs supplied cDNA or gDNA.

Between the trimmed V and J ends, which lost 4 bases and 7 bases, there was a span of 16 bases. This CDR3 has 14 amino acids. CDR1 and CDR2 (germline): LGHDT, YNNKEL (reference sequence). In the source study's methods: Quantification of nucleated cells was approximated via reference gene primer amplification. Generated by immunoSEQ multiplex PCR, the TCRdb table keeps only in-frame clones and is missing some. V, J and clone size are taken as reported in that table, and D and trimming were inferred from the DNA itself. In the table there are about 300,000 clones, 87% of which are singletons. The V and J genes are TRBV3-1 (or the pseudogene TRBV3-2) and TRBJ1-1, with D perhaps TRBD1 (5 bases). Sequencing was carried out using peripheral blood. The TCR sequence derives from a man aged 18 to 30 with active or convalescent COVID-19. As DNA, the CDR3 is TGTGCCAGCAGCCCCCAGGGCCGCGCGAGTGAAGCTTTCTTT. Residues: CASSPQGRASEAFF.